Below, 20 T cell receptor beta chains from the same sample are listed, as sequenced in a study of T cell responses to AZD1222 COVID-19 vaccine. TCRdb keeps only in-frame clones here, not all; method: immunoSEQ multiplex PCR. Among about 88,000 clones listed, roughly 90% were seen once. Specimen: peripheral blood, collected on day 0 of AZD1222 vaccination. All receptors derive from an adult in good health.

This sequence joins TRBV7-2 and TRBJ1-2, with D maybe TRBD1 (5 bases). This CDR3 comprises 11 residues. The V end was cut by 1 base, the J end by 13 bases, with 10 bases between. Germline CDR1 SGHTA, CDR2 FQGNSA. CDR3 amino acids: CASSLGHRGTF. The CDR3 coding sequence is TGTGCCAGCAGCTTAGGACATAGGGGCACCTTC.

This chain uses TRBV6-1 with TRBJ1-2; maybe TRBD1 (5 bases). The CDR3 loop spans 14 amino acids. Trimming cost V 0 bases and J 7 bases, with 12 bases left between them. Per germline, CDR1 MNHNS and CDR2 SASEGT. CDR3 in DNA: TGTGCCAGCAGTGAAGCGGCAGGGCCGGGTGGCTACACCTTC. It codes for CASSEAAGPGGYTF.

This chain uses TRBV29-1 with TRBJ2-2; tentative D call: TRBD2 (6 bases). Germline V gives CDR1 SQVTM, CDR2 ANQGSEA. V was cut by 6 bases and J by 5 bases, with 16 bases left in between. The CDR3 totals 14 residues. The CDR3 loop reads CSVAGLARTGELFF. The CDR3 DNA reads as TGCAGCGTGGCCGGGCTAGCGCGGACCGGGGAGCTGTTTTTT.

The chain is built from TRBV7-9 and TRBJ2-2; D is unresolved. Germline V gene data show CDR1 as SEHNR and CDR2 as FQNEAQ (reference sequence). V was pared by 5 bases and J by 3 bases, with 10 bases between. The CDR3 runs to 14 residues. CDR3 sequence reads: CASSPYKDTGELFF. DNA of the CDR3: TGTGCCAGCAGCCCCTACAAAGACACCGGGGAGCTGTTTTTT. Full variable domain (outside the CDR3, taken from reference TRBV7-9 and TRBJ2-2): DTGVSQNPRHKITKRGQNVTFRCDPISEHNRLYWYRQTLGQGPEFLTYFQNEAQLEKSRLLSDRFSAERPKGSFSTLEIQRTEQGDSAMYLCASSPYKDTGELFFGEGSRLTVL.

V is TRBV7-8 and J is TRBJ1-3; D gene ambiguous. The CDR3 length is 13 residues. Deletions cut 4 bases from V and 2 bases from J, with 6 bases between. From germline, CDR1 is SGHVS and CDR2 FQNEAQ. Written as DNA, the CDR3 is TGTGCCAGCAGCTCGCAGACTGGAAACACCATATATTTT. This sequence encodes CASSSQTGNTIYF.

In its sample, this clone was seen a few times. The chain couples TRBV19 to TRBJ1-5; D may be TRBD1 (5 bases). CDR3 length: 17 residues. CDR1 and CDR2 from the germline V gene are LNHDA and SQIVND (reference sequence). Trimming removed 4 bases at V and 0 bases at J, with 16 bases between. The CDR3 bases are TGTGCCAGTAGTAGGGGAACAGGACTAAATAGCAATCAGCCCCAGCATTTT. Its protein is CASSRGTGLNSNQPQHF. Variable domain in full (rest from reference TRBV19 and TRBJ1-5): DGGITQSPKYLFRKEGQNVTLSCEQNLNHDAMYWYRQDPGQGLRLIYYSQIVNDFQKGDIAEGYSVSREKKESFPLTVTSAQKNPTAFYLCASSRGTGLNSNQPQHFGDGTRLSIL.

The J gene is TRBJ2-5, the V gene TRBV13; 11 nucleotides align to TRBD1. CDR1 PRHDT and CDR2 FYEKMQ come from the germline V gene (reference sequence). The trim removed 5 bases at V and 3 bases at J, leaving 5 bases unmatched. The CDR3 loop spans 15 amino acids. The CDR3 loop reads CASSRSGQGEETQYF. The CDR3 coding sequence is TGTGCCAGCAGCCGCTCGGGACAGGGGGAAGAGACCCAGTACTTC.

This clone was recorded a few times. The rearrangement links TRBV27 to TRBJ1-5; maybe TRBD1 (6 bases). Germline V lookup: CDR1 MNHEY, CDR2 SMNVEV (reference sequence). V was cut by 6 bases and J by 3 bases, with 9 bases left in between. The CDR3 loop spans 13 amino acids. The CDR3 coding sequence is TGTGCCAGCAGCGGACAGCACAATCAGCCCCAGCATTTT. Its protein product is CASSGQHNQPQHF.

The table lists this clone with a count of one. CDR3: CASSRSQREQFF. The CDR3 coding sequence is TGTGCCAGTAGTCGGTCTCAGCGGGAGCAGTTCTTC. This chain connects TRBV19 to TRBJ2-1; tentatively, D is TRBD2 (5 bases). V lost 5 bases, J lost 10 bases, and 12 bases lay in between. Per germline, CDR1 LNHDA and CDR2 SQIVND (reference sequence). The CDR3 totals 12 residues.

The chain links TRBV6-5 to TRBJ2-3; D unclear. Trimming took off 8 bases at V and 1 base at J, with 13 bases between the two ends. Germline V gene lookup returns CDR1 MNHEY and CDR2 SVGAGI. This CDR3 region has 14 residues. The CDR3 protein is CASHVGRGTDTQYF. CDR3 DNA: TGTGCCAGCCACGTCGGAAGGGGCACAGATACGCAGTATTTT.

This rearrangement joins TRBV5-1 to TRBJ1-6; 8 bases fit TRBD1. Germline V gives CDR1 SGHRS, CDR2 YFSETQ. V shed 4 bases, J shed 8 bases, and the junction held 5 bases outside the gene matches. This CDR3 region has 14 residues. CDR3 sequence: CASSQGQVYSPLHF. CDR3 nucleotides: TGCGCCAGCAGCCAGGGACAGGTATATTCACCCCTCCACTTT.

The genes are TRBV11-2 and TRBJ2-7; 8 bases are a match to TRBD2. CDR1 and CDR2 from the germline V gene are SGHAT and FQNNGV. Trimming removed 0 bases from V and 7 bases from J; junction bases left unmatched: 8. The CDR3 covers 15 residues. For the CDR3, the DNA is TGTGCCAGCAGCTTAGATGCGGGGGGCTCGTGGGAGCAGTACTTC. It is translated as CASSLDAGGSWEQYF.

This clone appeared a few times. CDR3 loop: CAWSGRGRGRTSGNTIYF. CDR3 bases: TGTGCCTGGAGTGGCAGGGGGCGAGGGAGAACCTCTGGAAACACCATATATTTT. The rearrangement uses TRBV30 and TRBJ1-3, with 8 bases identical to TRBD1. The CDR3 is 18 residues long. The V and J ends lost 1 base and 0 bases, in that order; junction bases with no gene match: 11. Germline V gives CDR1 GTSNPN, CDR2 SVGIG (reference sequence).

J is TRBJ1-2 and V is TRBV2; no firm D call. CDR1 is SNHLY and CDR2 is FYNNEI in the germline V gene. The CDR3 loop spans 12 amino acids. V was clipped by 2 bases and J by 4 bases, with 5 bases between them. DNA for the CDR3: TGTGCCAGCAGTGAAACAATCTATGGCTACACCTTC. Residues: CASSETIYGYTF.

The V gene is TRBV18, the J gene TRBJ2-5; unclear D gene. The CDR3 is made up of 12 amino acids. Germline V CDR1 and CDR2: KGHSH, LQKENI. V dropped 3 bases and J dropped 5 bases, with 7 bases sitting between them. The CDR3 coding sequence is TGTGCCAGCTCACCTTCCGGGGAGACCCAGTACTTC. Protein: CASSPSGETQYF.

CDR3 sequence: CASSPVGFMNTEAFF. Written as DNA, the CDR3 is TGTGCCAGCAGCCCCGTCGGGTTTATGAACACTGAAGCTTTCTTT. V gene TRBV7-9 combines with J gene TRBJ1-1; no firm D call. CDR3 size: 15 residues. Trimming left V 5 bases short and J 0 bases short, with 13 bases between. CDR1 and CDR2 from the germline V gene are SEHNR and FQNEAQ (reference sequence).

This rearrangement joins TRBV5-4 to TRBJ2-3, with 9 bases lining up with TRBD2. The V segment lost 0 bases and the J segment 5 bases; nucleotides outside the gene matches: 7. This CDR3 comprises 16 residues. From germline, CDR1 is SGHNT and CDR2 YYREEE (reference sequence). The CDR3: CASSLDPQRGEDTQYF. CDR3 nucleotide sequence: TGTGCCAGCAGCTTGGATCCCCAGCGGGGGGAAGATACGCAGTATTTT.

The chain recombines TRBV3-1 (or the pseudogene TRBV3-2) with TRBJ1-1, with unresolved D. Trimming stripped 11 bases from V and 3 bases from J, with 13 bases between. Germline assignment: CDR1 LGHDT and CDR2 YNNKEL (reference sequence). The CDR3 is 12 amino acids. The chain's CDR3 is CACGEPHTEAFF. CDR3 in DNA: TGTGCCTGCGGTGAACCGCACACTGAAGCTTTCTTT.

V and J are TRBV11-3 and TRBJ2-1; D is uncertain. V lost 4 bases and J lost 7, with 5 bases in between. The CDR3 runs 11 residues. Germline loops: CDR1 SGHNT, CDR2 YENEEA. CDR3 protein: CASSYRNEQFF. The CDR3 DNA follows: TGTGCCAGCAGCTATAGGAATGAGCAGTTCTTC. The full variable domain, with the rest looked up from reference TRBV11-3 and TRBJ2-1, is EAGVVQSPRYKIIEKKQPVAFWCNPISGHNTLYWYLQNLGQGPELLIRYENEEAVDDSQLPKDRFSAERLKGVDSTLKIQPAELGDSAVYLCASSYRNEQFFGPGTRLTVL.

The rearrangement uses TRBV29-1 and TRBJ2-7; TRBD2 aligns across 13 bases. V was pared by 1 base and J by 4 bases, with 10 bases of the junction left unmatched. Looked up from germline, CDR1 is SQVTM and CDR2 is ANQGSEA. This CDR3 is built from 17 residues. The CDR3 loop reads CSVEGQGGLAGNYEQYF. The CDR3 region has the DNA TGCAGCGTTGAAGGACAGGGGGGACTAGCGGGAAATTACGAGCAGTACTTC.